The clone carrying this T cell receptor beta chain appeared a few times. Its antigen is not known. The sample belongs to a study of T-cell reconstitution after alpha-beta-depleted transplantation in children. Study-wide results and caveats: T-cell counts and diversity at one year following transplant were attributed mainly to newly produced T cells.

Preparation of the TCRbeta library was carried out with unique molecular identifiers. TCRdb ran MiXCR on the PCR reads and lists one entry per CDR3 protein. Of approximately 800,000 distinct CDR3 sequences listed, 15% to 20% are singletons. The V end was cut by 0 bases, the J end by 1 base, with 15 bases between. The CDR3 consists of 17 residues. The receptor was derived from a male patient younger than 18 who had a stem cell transplant for acute lymphoblastic leukemia, so the T cells may come from the graft donor. The genes are TRBV12-3 or TRBV12-4 and TRBJ1-1; D call uncertain. The specimen comprised PBMCs, mostly from graft donor cells, sampled 360 days after TCRalphabeta/CD19-depleted stem cell transplant. The chain's CDR3 is CASSLASRFRPNTEAFF. The CDR3 DNA reads as TGTGCCAGCAGTTTAGCGTCCCGGTTCAGGCCGAACACTGAAGCTTTCTTT.